The present entry profiles one TCR beta chain with its context. The antigen remains unidentified. This specimen belongs to a study of cytomegalovirus exposure and HLA in healthy donors. Study information: Unique TCR beta sequences numbering about 100 million came from roughly 180 million T cells in an earlier analysis. General study results and limits: Later on, a genetic analysis was performed. It linked a missense variant in DCLRE1C with V- and J-gene trimming of TCR beta.

The PCR employed 60 Vbeta primers together with 13 Jbeta primers. Assay used: immunoSEQ multiplex PCR; TCRdb lists only in-frame clones, some missing. The sample holds 170,000 or so clones, around 84% seen once. Germline V CDR1 and CDR2: MDHEN, SYDVKM. The CDR3 runs 13 residues. With 5 bases removed from V and 7 bases from J, the gap between germline ends came to 11 bases. This clonotype was sampled from a man younger than 30 in good health and CMV-seronegative. The sequenced sample was PBMCs. V usage is TRBV28 and J usage is TRBJ2-2; no firm D call. This CDR3 reads CASSTRRGGELFF. In DNA, the CDR3 is TGTGCCAGCAGTACCCGCCGAGGCGGGGAGCTGTTTTTT.